This is a list of T cell receptor beta chains from one sample in a study of shared clonotypes between healthy human individuals. Clones were sequenced by immunoSEQ multiplex PCR, and TCRdb holds only the in-frame ones, with some missing. The sample shows about 2.1 million clones, about 93% of them seen only once. The sample consisted of naive CD8+ T cells from PBMCs. Source of these receptors: a man aged 18-30 years in good health. Some clones in this sample may be carry-over from other donors' samples. Each CDR3 is given with its conserved first and last residue. A D gene is named only where the DNA matches it firmly. A row's size may be missing; if present it is once, few, many or a size class.

CDR3,DNA,length,size,D,V,J
CATRGAGGRAGELFF,TGTGCCACCCGAGGAGCGGGAGGCCGGGCCGGGGAGCTGTTTTTT,15,NA,TRBD2,TRBV10-3,TRBJ2-2
CAISALIAPDKESSVWGYGYTF,TGTGCCATCAGTGCCCTGATAGCCCCCGACAAAGAATCGTCAGTATGGGGGTATGGCTACACCTTC,22,NA,NA,TRBV10-3,TRBJ1-2
CASSYGLSGNTIYF,TGTGCCAGCAGTTACGGGCTCTCTGGAAACACCATATATTTT,14,NA,NA,TRBV6-6,TRBJ1-3
CASSLLGLRQEQYF,TGTGCCAGCAGCTTATTGGGACTCCGCCAAGAGCAGTACTTC,14,NA,NA,TRBV27,TRBJ2-7
CSVRGAYNEQFF,TGCAGCGTTCGGGGGGCTTACAATGAGCAGTTCTTC,12,NA,NA,TRBV29-1,TRBJ2-1
CASKRSGQAGWTQYF,TGTGCCAGCAAAAGAAGTGGACAGGCGGGATGGACCCAGTACTTC,15,NA,NA,TRBV6-5,TRBJ2-5
CASNPDSPYEQYF,TGTGCCAGCAACCCGGACAGCCCCTACGAGCAGTACTTC,13,NA,NA,TRBV28,TRBJ2-7
CASSLVRGTGEQYF,TGTGCCAGCAGCTTAGTCAGGGGGACGGGAGAGCAGTACTTC,14,NA,TRBD1,TRBV13,TRBJ2-7
CASSLRGKDRTAFF,TGTGCCAGCAGTTTAAGGGGAAAGGACAGAACAGCTTTCTTT,14,NA,NA,TRBV28,TRBJ1-1
CASSLRTGQGRNTIYF,TGTGCCAGCAGCTTACGCACAGGACAGGGGAGAAACACCATATATTTT,16,NA,TRBD1,TRBV9,TRBJ1-3
CASSLGVKRTSGFEYF,TGTGCCAGCAGCTTAGGAGTGAAGAGGACTAGCGGGTTCGAGTACTTC,16,NA,TRBD2,TRBV7-8,TRBJ2-7
CASSLGGTSDGEQYF,TGTGCCAGCAGCTTGGGGGGGACTAGCGATGGCGAGCAGTACTTC,15,NA,TRBD2,TRBV7-2,TRBJ2-7
CASSQDLWAGVAYEQYF,TGCGCCAGCAGCCAAGATCTTTGGGCAGGGGTGGCCTACGAGCAGTACTTC,17,NA,NA,TRBV4-3,TRBJ2-7
CASSPNDRATNEKLFF,TGCGCCAGCAGCCCCAATGACAGGGCAACTAATGAAAAACTGTTTTTT,16,NA,TRBD1,TRBV5-1,TRBJ1-4
CASSVGTGDGYTF,TGTGCCAGCAGTGTAGGGACAGGGGATGGCTACACCTTC,13,NA,TRBD1,TRBV27,TRBJ1-2
CASRVLERKSSYEQYF,TGTGCCAGCAGGGTATTGGAGCGGAAGAGCTCCTACGAGCAGTACTTC,16,NA,NA,TRBV6-4,TRBJ2-7
CASRTRGANNEKLFF,TGTGCCAGCAGAACCCGGGGGGCAAATAATGAAAAACTGTTTTTT,15,NA,NA,TRBV27,TRBJ1-4
CASSPWTGANVLTF,TGTGCCAGCAGCCCCTGGACCGGGGCCAACGTCCTGACTTTC,14,NA,NA,TRBV7-3,TRBJ2-6
CASSQDRRTSGSREQYF,TGCGCCAGCAGCCAAGATCGTCGAACTAGCGGGAGTAGAGAGCAGTACTTC,17,NA,TRBD2,TRBV4-1,TRBJ2-7
CASSTAPLGNQPQHF,TGTGCCAGCAGCACAGCACCCCTCGGCAATCAGCCCCAGCATTTT,15,NA,NA,TRBV28,TRBJ1-5
CASSLPTGTENTGELFF,TGTGCCAGCAGCTTACCCACCGGGACCGAGAACACCGGGGAGCTGTTTTTT,17,once,NA,TRBV7-3,TRBJ2-2
CASSWEPASGYEQYF,TGTGCCAGCAGCTGGGAGCCGGCGTCGGGCTACGAGCAGTACTTC,15,NA,NA,TRBV11-2,TRBJ2-7
CASRRQDRGTEAFF,TGTGCCAGCAGACGACAGGACCGGGGCACTGAAGCTTTCTTT,14,NA,NA,TRBV27,TRBJ1-1
CASSYSLNTEAFF,TGTGCCAGCAGTTACTCCCTGAACACTGAAGCTTTCTTT,13,NA,NA,TRBV6-6,TRBJ1-1
CASSLRAQAGTMEYSNQPQHF,TGTGCCAGCAGCTTAAGGGCCCAGGCAGGGACGATGGAGTATAGCAATCAGCCCCAGCATTTT,21,NA,NA,TRBV7-3,TRBJ1-5
CASSGYHRQGSSGANVLTF,TGTGCCAGCAGCGGATACCATCGACAGGGCTCCTCTGGGGCCAACGTCCTGACTTTC,19,NA,TRBD1,TRBV9,TRBJ2-6
CAISEPAQTGNTEAFF,TGTGCCATCAGTGAGCCGGCCCAGACAGGGAACACTGAAGCTTTCTTT,16,NA,NA,TRBV10-3,TRBJ1-1
CASSYPAGPYNEQFF,TGTGCCAGCAGTTACCCAGCGGGACCGTACAATGAGCAGTTCTTC,15,NA,TRBD2,TRBV7-9,TRBJ2-1
CASSFYRYTDTQYF,TGTGCCAGCAGTTTTTACCGCTACACAGATACGCAGTATTTT,14,NA,NA,TRBV27,TRBJ2-3
CASSVYGLASTDTQYF,TGTGCCAGCAGCGTGTATGGCCTAGCGAGCACAGATACGCAGTATTTT,16,NA,NA,TRBV9,TRBJ2-3
CTSSPRGAGNEQYF,TGTACCAGCAGTCCAAGGGGAGCAGGGAATGAGCAGTACTTC,14,NA,NA,TRBV27,TRBJ2-5
CASSYSKEHEQYF,TGTGCCAGCAGTTATAGTAAAGAGCACGAGCAGTACTTC,13,NA,NA,TRBV6-6,TRBJ2-7
CASSGLAAYEQYF,TGTGCCAGCAGCGGGTTAGCGGCCTACGAGCAGTACTTC,13,NA,NA,TRBV27,TRBJ2-7
CAISGGTGANYGYTF,TGTGCCATCAGTGGAGGGACAGGAGCTAACTATGGCTACACCTTC,15,once,TRBD1,TRBV10-3,TRBJ1-2
CASSYRGGMNTEAFF,TGTGCCAGCAGTTACAGGGGGGGCATGAACACTGAAGCTTTCTTT,15,NA,NA,TRBV6-6,TRBJ1-1